The clone carrying this T cell receptor beta chain was observed a few times. CDR3 length: 14 amino acids. Germline CDR1 is SEHNR and CDR2 is FQNEAQ (reference sequence). Trimming stripped 5 bases from V and 7 bases from J, with 17 bases between. The source of the sample is a study of T cells after yellow fever vaccination. Findings of the study overall: Across the CD4 and CD8 compartments, a small share of clonotypes was present in both. Abundant bulk-population clonotypes could contaminate the FACS-sorted repertoires.

TCRdb ran MiXCR on the 5' RACE reads and lists one entry per CDR3 protein. The sample contains about 85,000 distinct CDR3 sequences, more than 10% of which appear only once. This specimen was CD8+ T cells not binding an NS4B(214-222) dextramer, sorted from PBMCs, taken 21 days after the first yellow fever vaccination. The receptor's source is a man between 18 and 29 years old who received the YFV17D yellow fever vaccine. The chain couples TRBV7-9 to TRBJ1-2, with D possibly matching TRBD1 (5 bases). The CDR3 is CASSQTAFSSGYTF. The CDR3 coding sequence is TGTGCCAGCAGCCAGACAGCCTTTTCGTCTGGCTACACCTTC.